The T cell receptor (beta chain) under discussion was sequenced for a study of T cell repertoires in cytomegalovirus infection. Study-wide background: Used in the study were CMV epitopes, some recently identified and HLA-C-restricted, others well-studied and HLA-B-restricted. Public signatures in TCR beta pointed to CMV infection and matching HLA type.

TCRdb recomputed calls from the reads with MiXCR, one row per CDR3 protein. Of 750,000 to 950,000 distinct CDR3 sequences detected, about 27% appear once; the ten largest clones hold about an eighth. Study conclusions and caveats: Cumulative public TCR beta family frequency identified carriers of CMV plus the relevant HLA. CMV-specific HLA-C-restricted TCR beta clonotypes dominated the ex vivo response.

This clonotype has a handful of counts. Its antigen remains unidentified. Trimming removed 7 bases from V and 4 bases from J, with 16 bases in between. This CDR3 is 14 amino acids long. The V gene's germline CDR1 is MDHEN and CDR2 SYDVKM. Here the sequenced sample was cultured CD8+ T cells from PBMCs, taken from culture after CMV antigen stimulation. The receptor was derived from a human donor in good health (CMV status not recorded). Some clones in this sample may be carry-over from other donors' samples. The rearrangement links TRBV28 to TRBJ2-5; D possibly uses TRBD1 or TRBD2 (6 bases each). In DNA, the CDR3 is TGTGCCAGCACGTCCAGAGGGGGGCCAGAGACCCAGTACTTC. As protein: CASTSRGGPETQYF.